Here is one TCR beta chain with its context. Its antigen is unidentified. There are 13 residues in the CDR3. J gave up 2 bases and V 10 bases, and 5 bases lay outside the gene matches. Germline assignment: CDR1 MNHEY and CDR2 SVGAGI. The data were taken from a study of T-cell memory formation after mild COVID-19. Study-wide results and caveats: From day 15 to 85, contracting clones were balanced between CD4 and CD8, whereas later expanders leaned toward CD4+. Contracting CD8+ clones were enriched in EMRA, CD4+ mainly in CM and EM.

5'RACE with constant-segment primers built TCRalpha and TCRbeta cDNA libraries with UMIs. TCRdb fed the 5' RACE reads into MiXCR, producing one record per CDR3 protein. In the table there are under 150,000 distinct CDR3 sequences, 20% to 25% of which are singletons. Sequenced input: PBMCs or a T cell subset sorted from them (not recorded which). This clonotype was sampled from a young man who had mild COVID-19 (a few samples of this study predate the infection). Cell type and time point are not known. The chain recombines TRBV6-5 with TRBJ2-1; 7 nucleotides agree with TRBD2. This CDR3 reads CATGAGPYNEQFF. DNA of the CDR3: TGTGCCACCGGAGCGGGGCCCTACAATGAGCAGTTCTTC.